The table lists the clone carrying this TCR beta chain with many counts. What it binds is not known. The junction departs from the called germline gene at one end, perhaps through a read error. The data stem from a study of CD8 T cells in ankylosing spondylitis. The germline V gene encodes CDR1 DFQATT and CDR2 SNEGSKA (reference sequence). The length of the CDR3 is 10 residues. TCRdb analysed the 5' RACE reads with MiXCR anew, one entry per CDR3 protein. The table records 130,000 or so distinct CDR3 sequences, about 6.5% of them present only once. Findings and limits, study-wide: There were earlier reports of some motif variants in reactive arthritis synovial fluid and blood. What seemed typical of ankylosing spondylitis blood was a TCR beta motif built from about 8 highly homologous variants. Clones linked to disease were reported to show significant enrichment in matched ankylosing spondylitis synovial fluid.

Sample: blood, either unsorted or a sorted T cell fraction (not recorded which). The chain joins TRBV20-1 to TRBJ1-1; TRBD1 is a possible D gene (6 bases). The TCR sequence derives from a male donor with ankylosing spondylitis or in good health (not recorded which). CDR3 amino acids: CSARGGIALF. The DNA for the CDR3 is TGCAGTGCGAGAGGGGGGATTGCCCTTTTT.